The 24 T cell receptor beta chains listed next were all sequenced from one sample in a study of OX40 agonist ivuxolimab in advanced cancers. Sequenced by immunoSEQ multiplex PCR; TCRdb stores in-frame clones only, minus some. The sample records about 45,000 clones, 84% being singletons. This material consisted of CD4+ or CD8+ T cells sorted from blood, taken in a trial of the OX40 agonist ivuxolimab. The receptors originated from an adult with an advanced solid tumor such as melanoma, head and neck, liver or kidney cancer.

The chain links TRBV4-1 to TRBJ1-2; D remains unclear. CDR1 MGHRA and CDR2 YSYEKL come from the germline V gene. The CDR3 covers 15 residues. The V end was cut by 1 base, the J end by 4 bases, with 13 bases between. For the CDR3, the DNA is TGCGCCAGCAGCCAAGTTGGGGAGGAGAGCTATGGCTACACCTTC. This translates into CASSQVGEESYGYTF.

The chain recombines TRBV10-3 with TRBJ1-1, with 7 bases matching TRBD1. The trim removed 8 bases at V and 6 bases at J, leaving 12 bases unmatched. Per germline, CDR1 ENHRY and CDR2 SYGVKD. The CDR3 consists of 14 residues. CDR3 sequence (DNA): TGTGCCATCCGGGAGGAGGGGGCGCGGGCTGAAGCTTTCTTT. Translating it yields CAIREEGARAEAFF.

CDR3 sequence reads: CASSLENNYGYTF. The CDR3 bases are TGCGCCAGCAGCCTGGAGAATAACTATGGCTACACCTTC. The V and J genes are TRBV5-1 and TRBJ1-2, with unresolved D. This CDR3 is 13 amino acids long. Looked up from germline, CDR1 is SGHRS and CDR2 is YFSETQ. With 4 bases removed from V and 1 base from J, the gap between germline ends came to 8 bases.

CDR3 DNA sequence: TGTGCCAGTAGGGGCAGCATCCACGATTCTTATGGCTACACCTTC. Its translation: CASRGSIHDSYGYTF. The chain carries TRBV19 and TRBJ1-2; the D is unclear. From germline, CDR1 is LNHDA and CDR2 SQIVND (reference sequence). The CDR3 extends over 15 amino acids. Trimming pared 6 bases from V and 5 bases from J, leaving 19 bases between.

CDR3 in DNA: TGTGCCAGTAAGGGACTAGCGACCTACAATGAGCAGTTCTTC. Amino acids: CASKGLATYNEQFF. V usage is TRBV19 and J usage is TRBJ2-1; 10 bases are a match to TRBD2. Germline CDR1 is LNHDA and CDR2 is SQIVND (reference sequence). The CDR3 is 14 amino acids. The V segment lost 7 bases and the J segment 2 bases; nucleotides outside the gene matches: 2.

The V and J genes are TRBV4-1 and TRBJ1-2; TRBD1 might be the D (5 bases). This CDR3 contains 14 residues. Trimming took off 4 bases at V and 4 bases at J, with 13 bases between the two ends. Germline values: CDR1 MGHRA, CDR2 YSYEKL. The CDR3 loop reads CASSPRQSPYGYTF. In DNA form, the CDR3 reads TGCGCCAGCAGCCCCAGACAGTCCCCCTATGGCTACACCTTC.

The gene calls are TRBV6-5 and TRBJ1-1; the D is unclear. The germline V and J ends were trimmed by 0 bases and 0 bases, with 8 bases remaining between them. CDR1 is MNHEY, CDR2 SVGAGI, per germline. The CDR3 sequence is 15 residues long. This CDR3 reads CASSYSAAMNTEAFF. In DNA form, the CDR3 reads TGTGCCAGCAGTTACTCGGCGGCCATGAACACTGAAGCTTTCTTT.

The V call is TRBV6-6, the J call TRBJ2-7, with 7 bases aligning to TRBD1. The ends lost 9 bases at V and 1 base at J; junction bases unmatched: 12. From germline, CDR1 is MNHNY and CDR2 SVGAGI (reference sequence). The CDR3 contains 15 residues. The CDR3 DNA sequence: TGTGCCAGGAGAAACGGGACAGAAGTATCCTACGAGCAGTACTTC. This translates into CARRNGTEVSYEQYF.

In this sample, this clone turned up a few times. The rearrangement uses TRBV5-4 and TRBJ2-6; 10 bases map to TRBD1. Germline V gene lookup returns CDR1 SGHNT and CDR2 YYREEE (reference sequence). This CDR3 spans 17 amino acids. Trimming cost V 5 bases and J 2 bases; bases outside gene matches: 7. Here the CDR3 DNA reads TGTGCCAGCAGGAGCGGGACAGGGGAAACTGGGGCCAACGTCCTGACTTTC. Translated, it gives CASRSGTGETGANVLTF.

The rearrangement uses TRBV5-6 and TRBJ1-3; D uncertain. The V gene's germline CDR1 is SGHDT and CDR2 YYEEEE. The CDR3 is 11 residues long. Trimming shortened V by 2 bases and J by 3 bases, and 0 bases separated the two germline ends. The CDR3 DNA follows: TGTGCCAGCAGCTTTGGAAACACCATATATTTT. Residues: CASSFGNTIYF.

CDR3 DNA: TGTGCCAGTAGTATCGGACAGGGACAAAACTATGGCTACACCTTC. Protein sequence: CASSIGQGQNYGYTF. The rearrangement links TRBV19 to TRBJ1-2; 8 bases agree with TRBD1. The CDR3 is 15 amino acids. After removal of 3 bases from V and 2 bases from J, the junction contained 5 bases not matched to a gene. From germline, CDR1 is LNHDA and CDR2 SQIVND (reference sequence).

J is TRBJ2-7 and V is TRBV10-2; D is uncertain. The CDR3 is 13 amino acids. V was clipped by 3 bases and J by 4 bases, with 10 bases between them. The V gene's germline CDR1 is WSHSY and CDR2 SAAADI. The CDR3 protein is CASSDLIGYEQYF. As DNA, the CDR3 is TGCGCCAGCAGTGACTTAATTGGGTACGAGCAGTACTTC.

This clone is termed medium-sized. The V gene is TRBV4-1, the J gene TRBJ1-1; weak D call: TRBD1 (6 bases). The CDR3 is 14 amino acids. V was cut by 5 bases and J by 1 base, with 11 bases left in between. In germline, CDR1 is MGHRA, CDR2 YSYEKL. In DNA form, the CDR3 reads TGCGCCAGCAGCTGGACAGAGGGGAACACTGAAGCTTTCTTT. It encodes CASSWTEGNTEAFF.

In this sample, this clone turned up a few times. This sequence joins TRBV5-4 and TRBJ2-1; TRBD2 matches at 11 bases. This CDR3 has 16 residues. Germline V lookup: CDR1 SGHNT, CDR2 YYREEE (reference sequence). With V trimmed by 3 bases and J by 5 bases, 7 bases remained unmatched. The DNA of the CDR3 is TGTGCCAGCAGCTCCCGACTAGCGGGGCCAAACAATGAGCAGTTCTTC. Its translation is CASSSRLAGPNNEQFF.

The chain is built from TRBV4-1 and TRBJ1-4; TRBD1 matches at 7 bases. Trimming cost V 2 bases and J 8 bases; bases outside gene matches: 8. Germline V gives CDR1 MGHRA, CDR2 YSYEKL. CDR3 length equals 15 residues. The CDR3 coding sequence is TGCGCCAGCAGCCAACGCGACAGGGCGGGGGAAAAACTGTTTTTT. Encoded protein: CASSQRDRAGEKLFF.

J is TRBJ2-3 and V is TRBV4-2, with D uncertain. Germline V gene lookup returns CDR1 LGHNA and CDR2 YNFKEQ. This CDR3 is built from 13 residues. V shed 1 base and J shed 3 bases, with 5 bases lying between them. This chain's CDR3 is CASSQAGTDTQYF. The CDR3 region has the DNA TGTGCCAGCAGCCAAGCTGGGACAGATACGCAGTATTTT.

This clone was counted between two and nine times. This chain connects TRBV5-4 to TRBJ1-2, with TRBD1 matching 7 bases. This CDR3 is built from 14 residues. Germline lookup yields CDR1 SGHNT and CDR2 YYREEE (reference sequence). V shed 2 bases, J shed 5 bases, and the junction held 6 bases outside the gene matches. The CDR3 DNA reads TGTGCCAGCAGCTTCGGCGGGACAGCGTATGGCTACACCTTC. Its translation: CASSFGGTAYGYTF.

The chain recombines TRBV13 with TRBJ2-2; 8 bases line up with TRBD1. From germline, CDR1 is PRHDT and CDR2 FYEKMQ (reference sequence). The CDR3 sequence is 16 residues long. With V trimmed by 1 base and J by 7 bases, 8 bases remained unmatched. The CDR3 DNA is TGTGCCAGCAGCTTAGCTAGCAGGGGGCCGGGCGGGGAGCTGTTTTTT. It yields the protein CASSLASRGPGGELFF.

This rearrangement joins TRBV28 to TRBJ2-3; D not resolved. Germline V gene data show CDR1 as MDHEN and CDR2 as SYDVKM. The CDR3 spans 12 residues. V was pared by 8 bases and J by 6 bases, with 12 bases between. The CDR3 spells CASGPGKDTQYF. CDR3 nucleotides: TGTGCCAGCGGGCCAGGCAAGGATACGCAGTATTTT.

The chain employs TRBV28 and TRBJ2-7; 13 positions match TRBD2. The CDR3 spans 15 residues. V lost 4 bases, J lost 4 bases, and 4 bases stayed unmatched. The V gene's germline CDR1 is MDHEN and CDR2 SYDVKM. This CDR3 reads CASSSGTSGTYEQYF. In DNA, the CDR3 is TGTGCCAGCAGTTCCGGGACTAGCGGGACGTACGAGCAGTACTTC. Based on the CDR3 plus reference TRBV28 and TRBJ2-7, the full variable domain is DVKVTQSSRYLVKRTGEKVFLECVQDMDHENMFWYRQDPGLGLRLIYFSYDVKMKEKGDIPEGYSVSREKKERFSLILESASTNQTSMYLCASSSGTSGTYEQYFGPGTRLTVT.

The CDR3 bases are TGTGCCAGTAGTATTGGGACATACTACGAGCAGTACTTC. As protein: CASSIGTYYEQYF. The genes are TRBV19 and TRBJ2-7; TRBD1 might be the D (6 bases). Germline V gene lookup returns CDR1 LNHDA and CDR2 SQIVND (reference sequence). The CDR3 is 13 amino acids. The V end was cut by 3 bases, the J end by 3 bases, with 9 bases between. The full variable domain, rest sourced from reference TRBV19 and TRBJ2-7, is DGGITQSPKYLFRKEGQNVTLSCEQNLNHDAMYWYRQDPGQGLRLIYYSQIVNDFQKGDIAEGYSVSREKKESFPLTVTSAQKNPTAFYLCASSIGTYYEQYFGPGTRLTVT.

The chain carries TRBV25-1 and TRBJ1-2; the D is unclear. Germline values: CDR1 MGHDK, CDR2 SYGVNS. Trimming removed 3 bases from V and 3 bases from J, with 14 bases in between. CDR3 length equals 15 residues. This CDR3 reads CASSEKYKDYYGYTF. DNA for the CDR3: TGTGCCAGCAGTGAGAAGTACAAAGACTACTATGGCTACACCTTC.

J is TRBJ1-2 and V is TRBV10-2; D may be TRBD1 (5 bases). The CDR3 extends over 11 amino acids. Trimming stripped 3 bases from V and 6 bases from J, with 5 bases between. Looked up from germline, CDR1 is WSHSY and CDR2 is SAAADI. The CDR3 nucleotides are TGCGCCAGCAGTGAAGGGGATGGCTACACCTTC. Translated, it gives CASSEGDGYTF.

The rearrangement joins TRBV15 to TRBJ2-7; D gene uncertain. The CDR3 extends over 13 amino acids. Trimming shortened V by 5 bases and J by 0 bases, and 8 bases separated the two germline ends. Germline V lookup: CDR1 LNHNV, CDR2 YYDKDF (reference sequence). The CDR3 sequence: CATSPGTSYEQYF. CDR3 coding DNA: TGTGCCACCAGCCCGGGTACCTCCTACGAGCAGTACTTC.